This T cell receptor beta chain comes out of a study of early stage breast cancer tumors. Regarding the study as a whole: Enriched TCRB sequences shared across patients were mostly commonly generated sequences.

Comments on this clone: Its specificity is unknown.

Only in-frame clones appear in the TCRdb table, and some are missing; sequencing was by immunoSEQ multiplex PCR. The repertoire consists of 40,000 to 60,000 clones, with around four fifths occurring once and the leading ten covering about 3.4%. V lost 3 bases and J 1 base, leaving 22 bases between the germline ends. This CDR3 comprises 18 residues. Per germline, CDR1 SGHRS and CDR2 YFSETQ. The chain is built from TRBV5-1 and TRBJ2-5; D may be TRBD1 or TRBD2 (6 bases each). The sequence was collected from a person aged 35 to 50 with breast cancer. The sequenced material came from blood. The CDR3 loop reads CASSSKRGVARPQETQYF. CDR3 DNA sequence: TGCGCCAGCAGCTCTAAAAGGGGGGTGGCACGGCCCCAAGAGACCCAGTACTTC.